The TCR beta chain under discussion was sequenced for a study of T cell repertoires in cytomegalovirus infection. Study information: Public TCR beta signatures provided an indication of both CMV infection and a matching HLA type.

This clonotype was found many times. A single record per CDR3 protein comes from TCRdb applying MiXCR to the reads. Seen here are about 460,000 distinct CDR3 sequences, 11% observed once, and the top ten hold about 10%. The CDR3 runs 15 residues. Between the trimmed V and J ends, which lost 5 bases and 0 bases, there was a span of 11 bases. Germline assignment: CDR1 SGHTA and CDR2 FQGNSA. The V gene is TRBV7-2, the J gene TRBJ2-1; D is uncertain. The sequence was obtained from a human donor in good health (CMV status not recorded). Some clones in this sample may be carry-over from other donors' samples. The sequenced sample was PBMCs. DNA of the CDR3: TGTGCCAGCAGCCCGAGCCAGAGCTCCTACAATGAGCAGTTCTTC. As protein: CASSPSQSSYNEQFF.